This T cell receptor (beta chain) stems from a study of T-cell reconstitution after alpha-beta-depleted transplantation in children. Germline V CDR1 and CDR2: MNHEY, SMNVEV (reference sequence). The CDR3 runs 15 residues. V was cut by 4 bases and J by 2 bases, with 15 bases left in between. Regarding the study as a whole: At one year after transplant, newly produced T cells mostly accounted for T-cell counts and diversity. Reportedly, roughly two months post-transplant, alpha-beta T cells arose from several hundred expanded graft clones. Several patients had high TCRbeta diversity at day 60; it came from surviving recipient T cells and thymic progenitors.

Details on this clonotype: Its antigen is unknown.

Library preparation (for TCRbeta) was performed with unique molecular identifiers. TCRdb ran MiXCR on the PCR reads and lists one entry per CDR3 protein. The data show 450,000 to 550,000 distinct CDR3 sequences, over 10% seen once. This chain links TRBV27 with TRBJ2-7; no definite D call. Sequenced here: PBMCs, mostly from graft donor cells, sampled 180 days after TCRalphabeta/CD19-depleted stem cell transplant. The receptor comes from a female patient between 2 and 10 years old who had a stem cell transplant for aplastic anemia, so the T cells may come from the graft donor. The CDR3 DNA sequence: TGTGCCAGCAGTTCCGGACCCCAGTTCGCCTACGAGCAGTACTTC. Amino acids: CASSSGPQFAYEQYF.